These 31 T cell receptor beta chains were sequenced from one sample in a study of Ad26.COV2.S vaccination and SARS-CoV-2 variants. The repertoire was sequenced with immunoSEQ multiplex PCR; TCRdb's copy has only in-frame clones and lacks some. This table holds 500,000 or so clones, approximately 89% found once. The sample's treatment: some 19 received Ad26.COV2.S at low or high dose, single or two shots; 5 received placebo; per-sample allocation not given. Sampling occurred on day 63 after the first vaccine or placebo injection. Sequences were derived from peripheral blood, sampled in a trial of Ad26.COV2.S vaccine versus placebo. These receptors came from a person aged 18-60 years who received the Ad26.COV2.S COVID-19 vaccine or a placebo.

This clone turned up a few times. The rearrangement joins TRBV25-1 to TRBJ1-1; a weak D match, TRBD1 (5 bases). This CDR3 contains 14 residues. V lost 5 bases, J lost 9 bases, and 19 bases lay in between. CDR1 MGHDK and CDR2 SYGVNS come from the germline V gene. The CDR3 DNA reads TGTGCCAGCAGTCCACGATACCGGGACGAGAAAGCTTTCTTT. The encoded protein is CASSPRYRDEKAFF. The full variable domain, completed using reference TRBV25-1 and TRBJ1-1, is EADIYQTPRYLVIGTGKKITLECSQTMGHDKMYWYQQDPGMELHLIHYSYGVNSTEKGDLSSESTVSRIRTEHFPLTLESARPSHTSQYLCASSPRYRDEKAFFGQGTRLTVV.

CDR3 sequence (DNA): TGTGCGATGTGGGGGACTAGCGGGAGGAATGAGCAGTTCTTC. This codes for CAMWGTSGRNEQFF. The V and J genes are TRBV10-3 and TRBJ2-1, with TRBD2 identical over 15 bases. This CDR3 contains 14 residues. CDR1 ENHRY and CDR2 SYGVKD come from the germline V gene.

The rearrangement uses TRBV7-9 and TRBJ1-4; unclear D gene. This CDR3 has 15 amino acids. V dropped 0 bases and J dropped 8 bases, with 13 bases sitting between them. CDR1 and CDR2 (germline): SEHNR, FQNEAQ (reference sequence). The CDR3 sequence: CASSLADLDEEKLFF. In DNA form, the CDR3 reads TGTGCCAGCAGCTTAGCCGACTTGGACGAAGAAAAACTGTTTTTT.

The chain combines TRBV29-1 with TRBJ2-5; D may match TRBD1 or TRBD2 (5 bases each). This CDR3 region has 13 residues. Germline V gives CDR1 SQVTM, CDR2 ANQGSEA. V lost 7 bases, J lost 2 bases, and 14 bases lay in between. The CDR3 reads CSGSGTAQETQYF. The CDR3 DNA sequence: TGCAGCGGCTCCGGGACGGCACAAGAGACCCAGTACTTC.

This clone turned up a few times. The chain joins TRBV18 to TRBJ1-6; weak D call: TRBD1 (6 bases). Deletions cut 4 bases from V and 5 bases from J, with 15 bases between. The germline V gene encodes CDR1 KGHSH and CDR2 LQKENI. The CDR3 runs 16 residues. The CDR3 region has the DNA TGTGCCAGCTCACGCTCTACGGGACAAGATAATTCACCCCTCCACTTT. Protein: CASSRSTGQDNSPLHF.

The chain employs TRBV5-1 and TRBJ2-7, with D hard to call. Germline CDR1 and CDR2: SGHRS and YFSETQ. CDR3 size: 16 residues. Between the trimmed V and J ends, which lost 9 bases and 3 bases, there was a span of 25 bases. In DNA, the CDR3 is TGCGCCAACCCCCTGGGGTCGGCTCCCCTCATCTACGAGCAGTACGTC. Residues: CANPLGSAPLIYEQYV.

The V call is TRBV7-9, the J call TRBJ1-5; maybe TRBD1 (5 bases). This CDR3 contains 16 residues. Germline assignment: CDR1 SEHNR and CDR2 FQNEAQ (reference sequence). V was clipped by 3 bases and J by 2 bases, with 14 bases between them. CDR3 in amino acids: CASSFSTSGGNQPQHF. CDR3 nucleotides: TGTGCCAGCAGCTTTTCCACTTCGGGGGGCAATCAGCCCCAGCATTTT. Full variable domain (rest looked up from reference TRBV7-9 and TRBJ1-5): DTGVSQNPRHKITKRGQNVTFRCDPISEHNRLYWYRQTLGQGPEFLTYFQNEAQLEKSRLLSDRFSAERPKGSFSTLEIQRTEQGDSAMYLCASSFSTSGGNQPQHFGDGTRLSIL.

This chain links TRBV9 with TRBJ1-6, with TRBD1 as a possible D gene (5 bases). The CDR3 contains 15 residues. With 4 bases removed from V and 10 bases from J, the gap between germline ends came to 18 bases. Germline V gene data show CDR1 as SGDLS and CDR2 as YYNGEE. The chain's CDR3 is CASSPVGRGRSPLHF. The CDR3 nucleotides are TGTGCCAGCAGCCCAGTGGGGAGGGGCCGATCACCCCTCCACTTT.

The gene calls are TRBV5-6 and TRBJ1-2; D perhaps matches TRBD1 (6 bases). From germline, CDR1 is SGHDT and CDR2 YYEEEE. V was shortened by 2 bases and J by 8 bases, with 13 bases between the two germline ends. The CDR3 length is 13 residues. The CDR3 region has the DNA TGTGCCAGCAGCTTAACAGGGTGGAGCGGCTACACCTTC. Its translation: CASSLTGWSGYTF.

The chain carries TRBV7-3 and TRBJ2-2; 10 bases are a match to TRBD1. This CDR3 is built from 16 residues. Germline V gene sequence: CDR1 SGHTA, CDR2 FQGTGA. V was clipped by 1 base and J by 4 bases; unmatched bases: 3. CDR3 in DNA: TGTGCCAGCAGCTTAAGGGACAGGGGTACCACCGGGGAGCTGTTTTTT. Encoded protein: CASSLRDRGTTGELFF.

This rearrangement joins TRBV24-1 to TRBJ2-1; D not certain. The CDR3 contains 13 residues. The germline V and J ends were trimmed by 8 bases and 0 bases, with 7 bases remaining between them. Per germline, CDR1 KGHDR and CDR2 SFDVKD. The CDR3 is CATMASSYNEQFF. For the CDR3, the DNA is TGTGCCACCATGGCGAGCTCCTACAATGAGCAGTTCTTC.

The chain carries TRBV7-2 and TRBJ1-1; tentative D call: TRBD1 (5 bases). The V end was cut by 5 bases, the J end by 6 bases, with 16 bases between. The CDR3 runs 14 residues. Germline CDR1 SGHTA, CDR2 FQGNSA. CDR3 residues: CASSRDSQGAEAFF. The CDR3 DNA follows: TGTGCCAGCAGCAGGGACTCCCAGGGTGCTGAAGCTTTCTTT.

The chain recombines TRBV11-2 with TRBJ2-3; 9 nucleotides align to TRBD2. From germline, CDR1 is SGHAT and CDR2 FQNNGV. This CDR3 comprises 19 residues. Trimming cost V 0 bases and J 0 bases; bases outside gene matches: 10. CDR3 in DNA: TGTGCCAGCAGCTTAGAGGGCGGGAGGGCCCATTATAGCACAGATACGCAGTATTTT. Translation: CASSLEGGRAHYSTDTQYF.

V gene TRBV7-2 combines with J gene TRBJ2-1; no definite D call. The germline V gene encodes CDR1 SGHTA and CDR2 FQGNSA. There are 13 residues in the CDR3. Trimming cost V 1 base and J 7 bases, with 8 bases left between them. CDR3 residues: CASSLVASNEQFF. The CDR3 DNA is TGTGCCAGCAGCTTAGTGGCCTCAAATGAGCAGTTCTTC.

This clone has at least ten counts. CDR3 in DNA: TGTGCCAGCAGCTTTAGACAGGGGGCCTCTGGAAACACCATATATTTT. This gives the protein CASSFRQGASGNTIYF. The chain is built from TRBV7-2 and TRBJ1-3, with TRBD1 identical over 10 bases. Trimming took 3 bases from V and 0 from J; bases not matched to a gene: 2. The V gene's germline CDR1 is SGHTA and CDR2 FQGNSA. CDR3 size: 16 residues.

The gene calls are TRBV9 and TRBJ1-4; D is unresolved. Trimming pared 4 bases from V and 3 bases from J, leaving 13 bases between. Germline lookup yields CDR1 SGDLS and CDR2 YYNGEE. This CDR3 has 15 amino acids. The CDR3 region has the DNA TGTGCCAGCAGCCCTCGATTTTACTCTAATGAAAAACTGTTTTTT. It codes for CASSPRFYSNEKLFF.

The chain recombines TRBV2 with TRBJ2-1; the match to TRBD2 covers 7 bases. Germline-derived CDR1 and CDR2 are SNHLY and FYNNEI. V dropped 6 bases and J dropped 3; count of bases not matched to a gene: 8. The CDR3 runs to 15 residues. The CDR3 nucleotides are TGTGCCAGCAGCGAAACCGGGACTATCTACAATGAGCAGTTCTTC. This gives the protein CASSETGTIYNEQFF.

The chain is built from TRBV19 and TRBJ2-2; D gene uncertain. V lost 5 bases and J lost 3, with 7 bases in between. CDR1 LNHDA and CDR2 SQIVND come from the germline V gene (reference sequence). CDR3 size: 13 residues. The CDR3: CASSRHYTGELFF. The CDR3, as DNA: TGTGCCAGTAGTCGGCATTACACCGGGGAGCTGTTTTTT.

The count of this clone is one. The chain is built from TRBV10-3 and TRBJ2-7; 7 bases map to TRBD1. Germline V gene sequence: CDR1 ENHRY, CDR2 SYGVKD. The CDR3 contains 14 residues. The CDR3 loop is CAISESGPARGLVV. CDR3 sequence (DNA): TGTGCCATCAGTGAGTCGGGGCCCGCGAGGGGGCTGGTCGTC.

The chain uses TRBV5-5 and TRBJ1-1; D is perhaps TRBD1 (5 bases). In germline, CDR1 is SGHKS, CDR2 YYEKEE (reference sequence). The ends were cut back, 1 base at V and 2 bases at J, with 9 bases in the middle. CDR3 length equals 14 residues. This chain's CDR3 is CASSLRQLNTEAFF. CDR3 sequence (DNA): TGTGCCAGCAGCTTGCGACAGTTAAACACTGAAGCTTTCTTT. Supplemented by reference TRBV5-5 and TRBJ1-1, the full variable domain reads DAGVTQSPTHLIKTRGQQVTLRCSPISGHKSVSWYQQVLGQGPQFIFQYYEKEERGRGNFPDRFSARQFPNYSSELNVNALLLGDSALYLCASSLRQLNTEAFFGQGTRLTVV.

The chain carries TRBV3-1 (or the pseudogene TRBV3-2) and TRBJ2-4; 8 bases are a match to TRBD1. The germline V gene has CDR1 LGHDT and CDR2 YNNKEL (reference sequence). The CDR3 runs to 13 residues. V trimming: 6 bases; J trimming: 5 bases; junction bases outside the gene matches: 3. CDR3 region: CASRLTGENIQYF. DNA for the CDR3: TGTGCCAGCAGACTGACAGGGGAAAACATTCAGTACTTC.

The chain employs TRBV5-1 and TRBJ2-3; 7 positions agree with TRBD2. The J segment lost 1 base and the V segment lost 3 bases, leaving 2 bases of the junction unmatched. The CDR3 consists of 14 residues. Germline-derived CDR1 and CDR2 are SGHRS and YFSETQ. The CDR3, as DNA: TGCGCCAGCAGCTCGCTAGCGGGCACAGATACGCAGTATTTT. Its translation is CASSSLAGTDTQYF. The full variable domain, rest sourced from reference TRBV5-1 and TRBJ2-3, is KAGVTQTPRYLIKTRGQQVTLSCSPISGHRSVSWYQQTPGQGLQFLFEYFSETQRNKGNFPGRFSGRQFSNSRSEMNVSTLELGDSALYLCASSSLAGTDTQYFGPGTRLTVL.

The CDR3 region is CAWSSVAADQPQHF. CDR3 coding DNA: TGTGCCTGGAGTTCCGTGGCGGCGGATCAGCCCCAGCATTTT. This sequence joins TRBV30 and TRBJ1-5, with D unclear. This CDR3 is built from 14 residues. Per germline, CDR1 GTSNPN and CDR2 SVGIG (reference sequence). Trimming pared 2 bases from V and 5 bases from J, leaving 13 bases between.

The chain has TRBV5-4 and TRBJ2-3; D unresolved. The CDR3 length is 16 residues. Germline V gene lookup returns CDR1 SGHNT and CDR2 YYREEE (reference sequence). Trimming took 0 bases from V and 2 from J, leaving 13 bases between them. The CDR3 region is CASSLVGTANTDTQYF. For the CDR3, the DNA is TGTGCCAGCAGCTTGGTGGGTACAGCAAACACAGATACGCAGTATTTT.

This chain uses TRBV15 with TRBJ2-7; D not resolved. The V and J ends lost 0 bases and 4 bases respectively, with 16 bases between them. The CDR3 contains 16 residues. Germline V gene data show CDR1 as LNHNV and CDR2 as YYDKDF (reference sequence). CDR3 DNA: TGTGCCACCAGCAGAGATAAGATGGGTCAACCATACGAGCAGTACGTC. Translated, it gives CATSRDKMGQPYEQYV.

The genes are TRBV7-2 and TRBJ2-2; TRBD1 or TRBD2 may be the D gene (5 bases each). CDR3 length equals 17 residues. Per germline, CDR1 SGHTA and CDR2 FQGNSA. The ends were cut back, 1 base at V and 0 bases at J, with 12 bases in the middle. CDR3 loop: CASSLVRGSANTGELFF. CDR3 in DNA: TGTGCCAGCAGCTTAGTTCGGGGCTCGGCGAACACCGGGGAGCTGTTTTTT.

V gene TRBV14 combines with J gene TRBJ2-7; the D gene could be TRBD1 or TRBD2 (6 bases each). The CDR3 sequence is 13 residues long. Germline V lookup: CDR1 SGHDN, CDR2 FVKESK. V was cut by 1 base and J by 6 bases, with 10 bases left in between. CDR3 nucleotide sequence: TGTGCCAGCAGCCAAGTCAGGGGAGGCGAGCAGTACGTC. Its protein is CASSQVRGGEQYV.

Concerning this clone: At one end, the junction sequence differs from germline, possibly due to a read error. CDR3 sequence reads: CSASLDSREDQPQHF. The CDR3, as DNA: TGCAGTGCTAGTTTAGATAGCAGGGAAGATCAACCCCAGCATTTT. This chain links TRBV20-1 with TRBJ1-5, with D possibly being TRBD1 (5 bases). CDR1 is DFQATT and CDR2 is SNEGSKA in the germline V gene (reference sequence). The CDR3 has 15 amino acids.

The chain is built from TRBV9 and TRBJ2-7, with TRBD1 matching over 9 bases. V was pared by 0 bases and J by 5 bases, with 15 bases of the junction left unmatched. The length of the CDR3 is 18 residues. Germline loops: CDR1 SGDLS, CDR2 YYNGEE. The CDR3 coding sequence is TGTGCCAGCAGCGTAGACGGCGAGACCAGGGACAGGGCCGACGAGCAGTACGTC. Translation: CASSVDGETRDRADEQYV.

This clone was detected only once. No DNA is shown, since the ends of the CDR3 on it are uncertain; the CDR3 is the one TCRdb lists. This chain joins TRBV21-1 and TRBJ2-6; the table's D gene call, TRBD2, was not cross checked with the DNA. TRBV21-1 constitutes a pseudogene. Counting both end residues, the CDR3 totals 22 amino acids. This CDR3 reads CASSSLLCTGRVWGSGANVLTF.

The genes are TRBV28 and TRBJ1-1, with D possibly TRBD1 on 6 matching bases. Between the trimmed V and J ends, which lost 2 bases and 5 bases, there was a span of 12 bases. Germline V gives CDR1 MDHEN, CDR2 SYDVKM. CDR3 size: 14 residues. The CDR3 is CASSLTGGNTEAFF. CDR3 nucleotide sequence: TGTGCCAGCAGTTTAACGGGGGGCAATACTGAAGCTTTCTTT. The full variable domain, completed using reference TRBV28 and TRBJ1-1, is DVKVTQSSRYLVKRTGEKVFLECVQDMDHENMFWYRQDPGLGLRLIYFSYDVKMKEKGDIPEGYSVSREKKERFSLILESASTNQTSMYLCASSLTGGNTEAFFGQGTRLTVV.